A selection of T cell receptor beta chains follows, all from one sample in a study of shared clonotypes between healthy human individuals. The table came from immunoSEQ multiplex PCR; TCRdb's copy has only in-frame clones and leaves some out. The data show about 2 million clones, about 95% seen once. Sequenced sample: naive CD8+ T cells sorted from blood. These receptors all stem from a man aged 18 to 35 in good health. Each CDR3 is given with its conserved first and last residue. A D gene is named only where the DNA matches it firmly. Size values are once, few and many counts, or a class for expanded clones, and some rows have none.

clone_size j_call v_call d_call cdr3_aa cdr3_nt
- TRBJ2-7 TRBV5-4 - CASSVGDPYEQYF TGTGCCAGCAGCGTCGGGGATCCCTACGAGCAGTACTTC
- TRBJ2-5 TRBV4-1 - CASSQDSVTQYF TGCGCCAGCAGCCAAGATTCGGTGACCCAGTACTTC
- TRBJ2-7 TRBV19 - CASSIDGAPYEQYF TGTGCCAGTAGTATCGACGGCGCACCCTACGAGCAGTACTTC
- TRBJ1-5 TRBV27 TRBD1 CASRTGVFGQPQHF TGTGCCAGCAGGACAGGGGTATTTGGGCAGCCCCAGCATTTT
- TRBJ2-1 TRBV6-5 - CASGAGSGYNEQFF TGTGCCAGCGGGGCGGGATCCGGCTACAATGAGCAGTTCTTC
- TRBJ2-7 TRBV4-1 TRBD2 CASSHLAESSYEQYF TGCGCCAGCAGCCACCTAGCGGAGAGCTCCTACGAGCAGTACTTC
- TRBJ1-1 TRBV9 - CASSVHPDSTEAFF TGTGCCAGCAGCGTTCACCCAGACTCCACTGAAGCTTTCTTT
- TRBJ1-1 TRBV2 - CASSGGGMNTEAFF TGTGCCAGCAGTGGGGGGGGTATGAACACTGAAGCTTTCTTT
- TRBJ2-1 TRBV19 - CASSINHAGRAYNEQFF TGTGCCAGTAGTATTAATCACGCAGGCCGGGCCTACAATGAGCAGTTCTTC
- TRBJ1-2 TRBV27 TRBD1 CASSSLTPGGANGYTF TGTGCCAGCAGCTCCCTCACTCCAGGGGGCGCGAATGGCTACACCTTC
- TRBJ2-7 TRBV27 TRBD2 CASRVLGVAGPGYEQYF TGTGCCAGCAGGGTTTTAGGAGTAGCGGGACCTGGCTACGAGCAGTACTTC
- TRBJ2-7 TRBV7-8 TRBD1 CASRLQGDRDVPENEQYF TGTGCCAGCAGGCTCCAAGGGGACAGGGATGTTCCCGAGAACGAGCAGTACTTC
- TRBJ2-1 TRBV19 - CASSISGWGNEQFF TGTGCCAGTAGTATTTCGGGATGGGGGAATGAGCAGTTCTTC
- TRBJ2-2 TRBV4-3 TRBD2 CASSQATSGSIYTGELFF TGCGCCAGCAGCCAGGCTACTAGCGGGAGTATCTACACCGGGGAGCTGTTTTTT
- TRBJ2-7 TRBV30 TRBD2 CAWTSGRGQYF TGTGCCTGGACTAGCGGGAGAGGGCAGTACTTC
- TRBJ1-4 TRBV9 TRBD1 CASSPQGQQNEKLFF TGTGCCAGCAGCCCCCAGGGACAGCAAAATGAAAAACTGTTTTTT
- TRBJ2-7 TRBV9 - CASSVAGGSSGRQYF TGTGCCAGCAGCGTAGCTGGGGGTTCTAGTGGTCGGCAGTACTTC
- TRBJ2-1 TRBV28 TRBD2 CASGLAGALGGEQFF TGTGCCAGCGGACTAGCGGGGGCTCTCGGGGGTGAGCAGTTCTTC
- TRBJ2-5 TRBV7-9 - CASSLTGQWEETQYF TGTGCCAGCAGCTTGACAGGACAGTGGGAAGAGACCCAGTACTTC
- TRBJ2-7 TRBV9 - CASSVEPYEQYF TGTGCCAGCAGCGTAGAACCCTACGAGCAGTACTTC
- TRBJ2-1 TRBV7-9 TRBD1 CASSSTRTGVLLDEQFF TGTGCCAGCAGCTCAACCCGGACAGGTGTCCTGTTGGATGAGCAGTTCTTC
- TRBJ1-4 TRBV4-1 TRBD1 CASSWGTDEKLFF TGCGCCAGCAGCTGGGGGACAGATGAAAAACTGTTTTTT
- TRBJ2-5 TRBV6-5 - CASSSGVGETQYF TGTGCCAGCAGTTCCGGGGTGGGGGAGACCCAGTACTTC
- TRBJ2-7 TRBV5-1 - CASSSGTLLFDEQYF TGCGCCAGCAGCTCCGGGACTCTCCTTTTCGACGAGCAGTACTTC
- TRBJ1-3 TRBV28 - CASSLAGTNTIYF TGTGCCAGCAGTTTGGCCGGCACCAACACCATATATTTT
once TRBJ1-5 TRBV28 - CASTAGNQPQHF TGTGCCAGCACCGCCGGGAATCAGCCCCAGCATTTT
- TRBJ2-3 TRBV6-6 - CASKGTDTQYF TGTGCCAGCAAAGGCACAGATACGCAGTATTTT
- TRBJ1-2 TRBV7-2 - CASSLAQRQWVYGYTF TGTGCCAGCAGCTTAGCTCAACGACAGTGGGTGTATGGCTACACCTTC
- TRBJ2-7 TRBV7-2 TRBD2 CASSLFSGRGEQYF TGTGCCAGCAGCTTATTTAGCGGGAGGGGCGAGCAGTACTTC
- TRBJ2-1 TRBV10-2 TRBD2 CASSESPERESNNEQFF TGCGCCAGCAGTGAGTCCCCCGAGCGGGAGAGCAACAATGAGCAGTTCTTC
- TRBJ2-2 TRBV28 - CASSLRGRGKETPGSCFF -
- TRBJ1-1 TRBV7-9 TRBD1 CASSPIDRGMNTEAFF TGTGCCAGCAGCCCTATAGACAGGGGAATGAACACTGAAGCTTTCTTT
- TRBJ2-7 TRBV10-3 - CAISKEGQITYEQYF TGTGCCATCAGCAAAGAAGGACAGATTACCTACGAGCAGTACTTC
- TRBJ1-2 TRBV27 TRBD1 CASSPGTGVHYGYTF TGTGCCAGCAGCCCCGGGACAGGGGTCCACTATGGCTACACCTTC
- TRBJ2-7 TRBV7-8 TRBD2 CASSLGLAGAPYEQYF TGTGCCAGCAGCTTAGGGCTAGCGGGGGCCCCCTACGAGCAGTACTTC
- TRBJ1-2 TRBV9 - CASSLTSGPNYGYTF TGTGCCAGCAGCTTGACGTCCGGTCCCAACTATGGCTACACCTTC
- TRBJ1-2 TRBV19 TRBD1 CASSTIRTGRNGYTF TGTGCCAGTAGTACTATTCGGACAGGGAGGAATGGCTACACCTTC
- TRBJ2-7 TRBV6-5 - CASSSGPSYEQYF TGTGCCAGCAGTTCCGGGCCCTCCTACGAGCAGTACTTC
once TRBJ2-7 TRBV25-1 - CASSAQGYEQYF TGTGCCAGCAGTGCCCAGGGCTACGAGCAGTACTTC
few TRBJ2-7 TRBV5-6 - CASSLDGSSYEQYF TGTGCCAGCAGCTTGGACGGGAGCTCCTACGAGCAGTACTTC
once TRBJ2-1 TRBV4-1 TRBD1 CASSLLDRVSEQFF TGCGCCAGCAGCCTGTTAGACAGGGTGAGTGAGCAGTTCTTC
- TRBJ2-7 TRBV28 - CASSRLNWHEQYF TGTGCCAGCAGTCGTCTTAACTGGCACGAGCAGTACTTC
few TRBJ1-2 TRBV7-9 - CASSPSEVRGYTF TGTGCCAGCAGCCCCTCAGAGGTCCGTGGCTACACCTTC
- TRBJ2-7 TRBV6-6 - CASSHQGAEQYF TGTGCCAGCAGCCACCAGGGAGCCGAGCAGTACTTC
- TRBJ2-7 TRBV6-1 - CASSVRASYEQYF TGTGCCAGCAGTGTAAGGGCGTCCTACGAGCAGTACTTC
- TRBJ1-1 TRBV28 - CASSSGGTEAFF TGTGCCAGCAGTTCTGGGGGCACTGAAGCTTTCTTT
- TRBJ2-7 TRBV9 TRBD2 CASSVGSGSHEQYF TGTGCCAGCAGCGTAGGTAGCGGGAGCCACGAGCAGTACTTC
few TRBJ2-7 TRBV27 - CASSLGGGPYEQYF TGTGCCAGCAGTTTGGGAGGTGGCCCCTACGAGCAGTACTTC
- TRBJ1-6 TRBV6-1 - CASSAPRGGSSYNSPLHF TGTGCCAGCAGTGCCCCCAGGGGCGGGAGCTCCTATAATTCACCCCTCCACTTT
- TRBJ2-7 TRBV6-5 - CASEVGGSYEQYF TGTGCCAGCGAGGTAGGAGGTTCCTACGAGCAGTACTTC